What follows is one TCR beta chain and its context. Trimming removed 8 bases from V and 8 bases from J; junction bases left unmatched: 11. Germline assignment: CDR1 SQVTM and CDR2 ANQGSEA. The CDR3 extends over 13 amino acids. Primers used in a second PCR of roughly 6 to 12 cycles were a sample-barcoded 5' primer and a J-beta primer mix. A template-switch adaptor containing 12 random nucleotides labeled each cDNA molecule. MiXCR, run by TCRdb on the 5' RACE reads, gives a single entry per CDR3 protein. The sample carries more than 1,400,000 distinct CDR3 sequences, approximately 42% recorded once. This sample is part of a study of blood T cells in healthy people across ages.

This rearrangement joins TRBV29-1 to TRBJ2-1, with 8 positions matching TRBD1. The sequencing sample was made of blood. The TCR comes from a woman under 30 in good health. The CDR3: CSPTGQTGDEQFF. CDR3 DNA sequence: TGCAGCCCTACCGGACAGACAGGGGATGAGCAGTTCTTC.